These 23 T cell receptor beta chains were all obtained from the same sample, sequenced in a study of CD8 T cells in ankylosing spondylitis. TCRdb reprocessed the 5' RACE reads via MiXCR and lists one record per CDR3 protein. The sample lists 100,000 or so distinct CDR3 sequences; nearly 25% were seen once. The sample taken for sequencing was synovial fluid, either unsorted or a sorted T cell fraction (not recorded which). The receptor source for this set is a male donor with ankylosing spondylitis.

This clonotype was observed a few times. This sequence joins TRBV24-1 and TRBJ2-1; TRBD2 matches 7 bases. The CDR3 covers 15 residues. V lost 5 bases and J lost 5; bases outside the gene matches: 8. Germline CDR1 is KGHDR and CDR2 is SFDVKD. CDR3 DNA sequence: TGTGCCACCAGTGCCTTGGGACTAATGAACAATGAGCAGTTCTTC. Translated, it gives CATSALGLMNNEQFF.

This sequence joins TRBV3-1 and TRBJ1-2; maybe TRBD1 (6 bases). The length of the CDR3 is 15 residues. The V and J ends lost 6 bases and 2 bases respectively, with 16 bases between them. Germline CDR1 and CDR2: LGHDT and YNNKEL (reference sequence). The CDR3 loop is CASSPGADHNYGYTF. Here the CDR3 DNA reads TGTGCCAGCAGTCCGGGGGCAGATCACAACTATGGCTACACCTTC.

The chain has TRBV4-1 and TRBJ1-2; 7 nucleotides agree with TRBD1. The CDR3 loop spans 15 amino acids. V trimming: 4 bases; J trimming: 3 bases; junction bases outside the gene matches: 8. Germline loops: CDR1 MGHRA, CDR2 YSYEKL. CDR3 loop: CASSLSRGFDYGYTF. The DNA for the CDR3 is TGCGCCAGCAGCCTTTCCAGGGGGTTTGACTATGGCTACACCTTC.

This clonotype was counted only a few times. One base away lies a much larger clone, so this may be a sequencing read error. The gene calls are TRBV12-3 or TRBV12-4 and TRBJ2-1, with 9 bases that match TRBD2. This CDR3 region has 14 residues. Trimming removed 7 bases from V and 4 bases from J; junction bases left unmatched: 5. The CDR3 here is CASTLTSGYNEQFF. In DNA form, the CDR3 reads TGTGCCAGCACCTTGACTAGCGGATACAATGAGCAGTTCTTC.

This clonotype is medium-sized (0.01 to 0.1%). The chain has TRBV7-2 and TRBJ2-7; 10 bases are shared with TRBD2. Germline CDR1 is SGHTA and CDR2 is FQGNSA. The V segment lost 2 bases and the J segment 6 bases; nucleotides outside the gene matches: 1. The CDR3 has 13 amino acids. The CDR3 nucleotides are TGTGCCAGCAGCTTAATAGCGGGAGGCGAGCAGTACTTC. It specifies CASSLIAGGEQYF.

This clonotype was counted at least ten times. In nucleotides, the CDR3 is TGTGCCAGCAGCTTATGGTGGGAGTCTGGAAACACCATATATTTT. As protein: CASSLWWESGNTIYF. The chain links TRBV7-2 to TRBJ1-3; D unclear. This CDR3 has 15 amino acids. Germline values: CDR1 SGHTA, CDR2 FQGNSA. V was cut by 2 bases and J by 1 base, with 9 bases left in between.

In its sample, this clonotype was seen a few times. The chain links TRBV11-2 to TRBJ2-7; D could derive from TRBD1 or TRBD2 (5 bases each). V lost 3 bases to trimming and J lost 1 base, with 10 bases between them. The CDR3 is 14 residues long. Germline CDR1 SGHAT, CDR2 FQNNGV. CDR3 protein: CASSLGVGSYEQYF. The DNA for the CDR3 is TGTGCCAGCAGCTTGGGGGTAGGGTCCTACGAGCAGTACTTC. Full variable domain (rest looked up from reference TRBV11-2 and TRBJ2-7): EAGVAQSPRYKIIEKRQSVAFWCNPISGHATLYWYQQILGQGPKLLIQFQNNGVVDDSQLPKDRFSAERLKGVDSTLKIQPAKLEDSAVYLCASSLGVGSYEQYFGPGTRLTVT.

This clonotype was observed a few times. The chain joins TRBV12-3 or TRBV12-4 to TRBJ2-1; 8 nucleotides match TRBD2. This CDR3 comprises 15 residues. The junction had 8 bases not matched to a gene; V was cut back by 3 bases and J by 7 bases. CDR3: CASSLGTSGPNEQFF. CDR3 bases: TGTGCCAGCAGTTTGGGGACTAGTGGCCCTAATGAGCAGTTCTTC.

The rearrangement joins TRBV3-1 to TRBJ2-7; 8 bases agree with TRBD1. Germline V gives CDR1 LGHDT, CDR2 YNNKEL (reference sequence). The J segment lost 6 bases and the V segment lost 3 bases, leaving 4 bases of the junction unmatched. CDR3 length: 13 residues. Here the CDR3 DNA reads TGTGCCAGCAGCCAGGGACAGGCGCTCGAGCAGTACTTC. It is translated as CASSQGQALEQYF.

This clonotype was counted once. The V and J genes are TRBV28 and TRBJ1-4, with D perhaps matching TRBD1 (5 bases). The CDR3 extends over 17 amino acids. Germline CDR1 MDHEN, CDR2 SYDVKM. Trimming removed 6 bases from V and 2 bases from J, with 19 bases in between. CDR3 protein: CASRGWGPGGTNEKLFF. The CDR3 DNA reads as TGTGCCAGCAGAGGGTGGGGCCCCGGGGGTACTAATGAAAAACTGTTTTTT.

This clonotype occurred many times. J is TRBJ1-3 and V is TRBV28; no clear D gene. V shed 7 bases and J shed 6 bases, with 13 bases lying between them. This CDR3 comprises 13 residues. Germline loops: CDR1 MDHEN, CDR2 SYDVKM. The CDR3 region is CASTTAELNTIYF. The CDR3 nucleotides are TGTGCCAGCACCACCGCCGAATTAAACACCATATATTTT.

This clonotype was observed a handful of times. This chain connects TRBV5-1 to TRBJ2-7, with TRBD1 matching 7 bases. The germline CDR1 and CDR2 sequences are SGHRS and YFSETQ. After removal of 1 base from V and 3 bases from J, the junction contained 1 base not matched to a gene. The CDR3 has 13 amino acids. The CDR3 protein is CASSLTGVYEQYF. DNA of the CDR3: TGCGCCAGCAGCTTGACAGGGGTCTACGAGCAGTACTTC.

This clonotype has ten or more counts. V usage is TRBV29-1 and J usage is TRBJ2-2, with a weak D call TRBD2 (5 bases). Germline V gene sequence: CDR1 SQVTM, CDR2 ANQGSEA. The CDR3 is made up of 13 amino acids. The germline V and J ends were trimmed by 3 bases and 1 base, with 6 bases remaining between them. CDR3 loop: CSVDEGNTGELFF. CDR3 in DNA: TGCAGCGTTGACGAGGGGAACACCGGGGAGCTGTTTTTT.

The chain uses TRBV29-1 and TRBJ1-2; TRBD1 agrees at 9 bases. The J segment lost 6 bases and the V segment lost 6 bases, leaving 11 bases of the junction unmatched. Per germline, CDR1 SQVTM and CDR2 ANQGSEA. The CDR3 covers 14 residues. The CDR3 DNA reads TGCAGCGTCAAACCGGGACAGGGTCTGAATGGCTACACCTTC. Translating it yields CSVKPGQGLNGYTF.

The chain couples TRBV5-1 to TRBJ2-1; 7 bases fit TRBD2. There are 17 residues in the CDR3. V gave up 2 bases and J gave up 0 bases; unmatched junction bases: 8. CDR1 is SGHRS, CDR2 YFSETQ, per germline. The CDR3 DNA is TGCGCCAGCAGCTTACGTCGTGGGGGGGGCTCCTACAATGAGCAGTTCTTC. Protein: CASSLRRGGGSYNEQFF.

This clonotype was detected a few times. CDR3 bases: TGTGCCAGCAGCTTAGAAGGGGGCCCTAATGAAAAACTGTTTTTT. As protein: CASSLEGGPNEKLFF. The J gene is TRBJ1-4, the V gene TRBV7-9, with TRBD1 matching over 7 bases. With V trimmed by 1 base and J by 3 bases, 2 bases remained unmatched. CDR1 is SEHNR, CDR2 FQNEAQ, per germline (reference sequence). This CDR3 is built from 15 residues.

This clonotype occurred a few times. The chain employs TRBV2 and TRBJ1-2, with D tentatively TRBD1 (6 bases). Looked up from germline, CDR1 is SNHLY and CDR2 is FYNNEI. The CDR3 is 15 residues long. V lost 6 bases and J lost 6, with 20 bases in between. The CDR3 region is CASRPAEYHRDGYTF. The CDR3 DNA sequence: TGTGCCAGCAGACCTGCCGAGTACCACAGGGATGGCTACACCTTC.

This clonotype has more than one count but fewer than ten. The chain links TRBV12-3 or TRBV12-4 to TRBJ1-5; D perhaps matches TRBD1 (6 bases). Trimming pared 0 bases from V and 6 bases from J, leaving 12 bases between. The CDR3 runs to 15 residues. The CDR3 is CASSLAAAGAQPQHF. CDR3 in DNA: TGTGCCAGCAGTTTAGCGGCCGCGGGGGCTCAGCCCCAGCATTTT.

This clonotype was counted between two and nine times. This rearrangement joins TRBV29-1 to TRBJ1-2; 7 bases fit TRBD1. The length of the CDR3 is 13 residues. From germline, CDR1 is SQVTM and CDR2 ANQGSEA. Trimming at V came to 4 bases and at J to 2 bases, leaving 4 bases not matched to a gene. The CDR3 reads CSVAGQTNYGYTF. Here the CDR3 DNA reads TGCAGCGTTGCGGGACAGACAAACTATGGCTACACCTTC.

The chain is built from TRBV3-1 and TRBJ1-2; TRBD1 matches 7 bases. V lost 8 bases to trimming and J lost 0 bases; unmatched junction nucleotides: 6. The CDR3 has 14 residues. CDR1 is LGHDT and CDR2 is YNNKEL in the germline V gene (reference sequence). DNA of the CDR3: TGTGCCAGCGCACAGGGGAGAACTAACTATGGCTACACCTTC. Encoded protein: CASAQGRTNYGYTF.

The table lists this clonotype with many counts. The chain couples TRBV3-1 to TRBJ1-5; the match to TRBD1 covers 8 bases. The CDR3 has 15 residues. The ends lost 4 bases at V and 6 bases at J; junction bases unmatched: 8. Germline lookup yields CDR1 LGHDT and CDR2 YNNKEL (reference sequence). CDR3 sequence reads: CASSRSGGAGQPQHF. The CDR3 DNA is TGTGCCAGCAGCCGGTCAGGGGGCGCGGGTCAGCCCCAGCATTTT.

V gene TRBV29-1 combines with J gene TRBJ1-2, with D unclear. Germline V gene lookup returns CDR1 SQVTM and CDR2 ANQGSEA. V was pared by 8 bases and J by 8 bases, with 15 bases between. The CDR3 extends over 11 amino acids. The CDR3 sequence: CSLEAGGGYTF. CDR3 DNA: TGCAGCCTGGAGGCAGGCGGAGGCTACACCTTC. The full variable domain, rest sourced from reference TRBV29-1 and TRBJ1-2, is SAVISQKPSRDICQRGTSLTIQCQVDSQVTMMFWYRQQPGQSLTLIATANQGSEATYESGFVIDKFPISRPNLTFSTLTVSNMSPEDSSIYLCSLEAGGGYTFGSGTRLTVV.

This clonotype was counted between two and nine times. V and J are TRBV5-1 and TRBJ1-5; no clear D. The CDR3 extends over 12 amino acids. V lost 0 bases, J lost 6 bases, and 4 bases lay in between. Per germline, CDR1 SGHRS and CDR2 YFSETQ. The CDR3 loop reads CASSLDGQPQHF. In nucleotides, the CDR3 is TGCGCCAGCAGCTTGGACGGTCAGCCCCAGCATTTT. Full variable domain (missing parts from reference TRBV5-1 and TRBJ1-5): KAGVTQTPRYLIKTRGQQVTLSCSPISGHRSVSWYQQTPGQGLQFLFEYFSETQRNKGNFPGRFSGRQFSNSRSEMNVSTLELGDSALYLCASSLDGQPQHFGDGTRLSIL.